A selection of T cell receptor beta chains follows, all from one sample in a study of T cell repertoires in cytomegalovirus infection. TCRdb processed the reads anew with MiXCR; each CDR3 protein has one entry. This table holds roughly 760,000 distinct CDR3 sequences, roughly a third found once. The specimen was PBMCs. These receptors were obtained from a human donor in good health (CMV status not recorded). Some clones in this sample may be carry-over from other donors' samples. CDR3s include the opening cysteine and the closing phenylalanine or tryptophan. D genes are given only for firm matches. Some rows have no size entry. The others give once, few or many, or a class for an expanded clone.

d_call: NA
v_call: TRBV20-1
j_call: TRBJ1-6
clone_size: NA
cdr3_aa: CSARARGRVNSPLHF
cdr3_nt: TGCAGTGCTAGAGCGAGGGGGAGAGTCAATTCACCCCTCCACTTT

d_call: NA
v_call: TRBV2
j_call: TRBJ1-5
clone_size: few
cdr3_aa: CASSATGPRNQPQHF
cdr3_nt: TGTGCCAGCAGTGCAACTGGGCCCCGCAATCAGCCCCAGCATTTT

d_call: NA
v_call: TRBV6-1
j_call: TRBJ1-5
clone_size: few
cdr3_aa: CASRGWGNQPQHF
cdr3_nt: TGTGCCAGCCGGGGATGGGGGAATCAGCCCCAGCATTTT

d_call: NA
v_call: TRBV6-1
j_call: TRBJ2-1
clone_size: NA
cdr3_aa: CASSPSGLPLYNEQFF
cdr3_nt: TGTGCCAGCAGTCCCAGTGGCCTTCCCCTTTACAATGAGCAGTTCTTC

d_call: NA
v_call: TRBV7-6
j_call: TRBJ2-6
clone_size: NA
cdr3_aa: CASSLGRTATGANVLTF
cdr3_nt: TGTGCCAGCAGCTTAGGGCGGACGGCCACTGGGGCCAACGTCCTGACTTTC

d_call: TRBD1
v_call: TRBV7-8
j_call: TRBJ1-5
clone_size: NA
cdr3_aa: CASSLLQGEDQPQHF
cdr3_nt: TGTGCCAGCAGCTTACTACAGGGGGAAGACCAGCCCCAGCATTTT

d_call: NA
v_call: TRBV19
j_call: TRBJ2-3
clone_size: NA
cdr3_aa: CASSAARRGPTDTQYF
cdr3_nt: TGTGCCAGTAGTGCAGCACGGCGGGGGCCCACAGATACGCAGTATTTT

d_call: NA
v_call: TRBV7-3
j_call: TRBJ2-1
clone_size: NA
cdr3_aa: CASSLGPTGPNEQFF
cdr3_nt: TGTGCCAGCAGCTTAGGGCCCACTGGCCCCAATGAGCAGTTCTTC

d_call: NA
v_call: TRBV12-3/TRBV12-4
j_call: TRBJ2-7
clone_size: NA
cdr3_aa: CASSLLAGFYEQYF
cdr3_nt: TGTGCCAGCAGTTTACTGGCAGGGTTCTACGAGCAGTACTTC

d_call: TRBD2
v_call: TRBV7-8
j_call: TRBJ2-1
clone_size: many
cdr3_aa: CASSSRRLFSGSLNEQFF
cdr3_nt: TGTGCCAGCAGCTCCCGCCGGCTATTCAGCGGGAGTTTAAATGAGCAGTTCTTC

d_call: TRBD2
v_call: TRBV7-9
j_call: TRBJ2-3
clone_size: few
cdr3_aa: CASSPQGLAENTQYF
cdr3_nt: TGTGCCAGCAGCCCCCAGGGACTAGCGGAGAATACGCAGTATTTT

d_call: TRBD1
v_call: TRBV7-8
j_call: TRBJ2-2
clone_size: many
cdr3_aa: CASSRPQGVTGELFF
cdr3_nt: TGTGCCAGCAGCAGGCCCCAGGGGGTCACCGGGGAGCTGTTTTTT

d_call: NA
v_call: TRBV28
j_call: TRBJ2-2
clone_size: few
cdr3_aa: CASSFLGASANTGELFF
cdr3_nt: TGTGCCAGCAGTTTCCTCGGGGCTAGCGCCAACACCGGGGAGCTGTTTTTT

d_call: NA
v_call: TRBV4-1
j_call: TRBJ2-5
clone_size: NA
cdr3_aa: CASSVQMGGETQYF
cdr3_nt: TGCGCCAGCAGCGTACAGATGGGGGGAGAGACCCAGTACTTC

d_call: TRBD1
v_call: TRBV15
j_call: TRBJ2-5
clone_size: NA
cdr3_aa: CATIGDRVQETQYF
cdr3_nt: TGTGCCACCATCGGGGACAGGGTACAAGAGACCCAGTACTTC

d_call: NA
v_call: TRBV24-1
j_call: TRBJ2-3
clone_size: NA
cdr3_aa: CATSQPSAGTDTQYF
cdr3_nt: TGTGCCACCAGCCAACCCTCGGCGGGCACAGATACGCAGTATTTT

d_call: TRBD1
v_call: TRBV7-2
j_call: TRBJ1-1
clone_size: few
cdr3_aa: CASSSRRTGGFKAFF
cdr3_nt: TGTGCCAGCAGCTCCCGGCGGACAGGGGGATTTAAAGCTTTCTTT

d_call: NA
v_call: TRBV4-1
j_call: TRBJ2-3
clone_size: NA
cdr3_aa: CASSHLFDTQYF
cdr3_nt: TGCGCCAGCAGCCATCTCTTTGATACGCAGTATTTT

d_call: TRBD1
v_call: TRBV12-3/TRBV12-4
j_call: TRBJ2-7
clone_size: NA
cdr3_aa: CASSEPGQGAYEQYF
cdr3_nt: TGTGCCAGCAGTGAGCCGGGACAGGGAGCCTACGAGCAGTACTTC

d_call: NA
v_call: TRBV10-3
j_call: TRBJ2-5
clone_size: few
cdr3_aa: CAISPSGWDDLGETQYF
cdr3_nt: TGTGCCATCAGCCCATCGGGTTGGGACGACCTTGGAGAGACCCAGTACTTC

d_call: TRBD1
v_call: TRBV28
j_call: TRBJ1-6
clone_size: NA
cdr3_aa: CATSGDSLNSPLHF
cdr3_nt: TGTGCCACCTCAGGGGACAGCCTTAATTCACCCCTCCACTTT

d_call: NA
v_call: TRBV2
j_call: TRBJ1-4
clone_size: NA
cdr3_aa: CASRIPGSQTTNEKLFF
cdr3_nt: TGTGCCAGCAGGATACCGGGCTCCCAAACAACTAATGAAAAACTGTTTTTT

d_call: NA
v_call: TRBV6-5
j_call: TRBJ1-1
clone_size: NA
cdr3_aa: CASSYLGGGLEAFF
cdr3_nt: TGTGCCAGCAGTTATTTGGGGGGCGGATTAGAAGCTTTCTTT

d_call: NA
v_call: TRBV6-2/TRBV6-3
j_call: TRBJ1-1
clone_size: NA
cdr3_aa: CASSYSWRRTNEDTEAFF
cdr3_nt: TGTGCCAGCAGTTACTCTTGGAGGAGGACGAACGAGGACACTGAAGCTTTCTTT

d_call: NA
v_call: TRBV7-9
j_call: TRBJ1-1
clone_size: few
cdr3_aa: CASSLWGGGEVSTEAFF
cdr3_nt: TGTGCCAGCAGCTTATGGGGAGGCGGGGAAGTTAGCACTGAAGCTTTCTTT

d_call: NA
v_call: TRBV2
j_call: TRBJ1-1
clone_size: few
cdr3_aa: CASSDGQALEAFF
cdr3_nt: TGTGCCAGCAGTGATGGCCAGGCCCTTGAAGCTTTCTTT

d_call: TRBD2
v_call: TRBV7-2
j_call: TRBJ2-2
clone_size: many
cdr3_aa: CASSLGGGWTGELFF
cdr3_nt: TGTGCCAGCAGCTTAGGGGGGGGGTGGACCGGGGAGCTGTTTTTT